Shown below are 22 T cell receptor beta chains from a single sample sequenced in a study of identical twins. From the 5' RACE reads, TCRdb called clonotypes with MiXCR, one entry per CDR3 protein. The sample includes 500,000 or so distinct CDR3 sequences, roughly an eighth seen only once; the top ten take 0.98%. These records were also assigned to another study, of yellow fever vaccine responses in identical twins.

What was sequenced was CD4+ T cells sorted from blood. Receptors were obtained from a woman younger than 30 in good health.

There are a few counts of this clonotype. This chain links TRBV5-6 with TRBJ1-1, with TRBD1 as a possible D gene (5 bases). This CDR3 comprises 15 residues. Per germline, CDR1 SGHDT and CDR2 YYEEEE. The ends were cut back, 3 bases at V and 4 bases at J, with 16 bases in the middle. The CDR3, as DNA: TGTGCCAGCAGCTCGGGCCCCGGGGCGGGCACTGAAGCTTTCTTT. This translates into CASSSGPGAGTEAFF.

The genes are TRBV4-3 and TRBJ1-1; D possibly corresponds to TRBD1 (6 bases). V shed 1 base and J shed 8 bases, with 17 bases lying between them. CDR1 LGHNA and CDR2 YSLEER come from the germline V gene. The CDR3 is 15 amino acids. This CDR3 reads CASSQAGGRVGEAFF. CDR3 nucleotides: TGCGCCAGCAGCCAAGCCGGGGGCAGGGTCGGCGAAGCTTTCTTT.

This clonotype was recorded a few times. This chain links TRBV12-3 or TRBV12-4 with TRBJ1-1; D is ambiguous. There are 11 residues in the CDR3. V was pared by 5 bases and J by 10 bases, with 11 bases between. The CDR3 DNA reads as TGTGCCAGCAGTGATCCGGAGAGAGCTTTCTTT. Amino acid sequence: CASSDPERAFF.

A few counts support this clonotype. This chain joins TRBV5-1 and TRBJ1-5; D uncertain. Trimming removed 0 bases at V and 4 bases at J, with 5 bases between. This CDR3 is 13 amino acids long. Germline V gene lookup returns CDR1 SGHRS and CDR2 YFSETQ. For the CDR3, the DNA is TGCGCCAGCAGCTTGGAGGCGAATCAGCCCCAGCATTTT. It translates to CASSLEANQPQHF. The complete variable domain, with remaining parts taken from reference TRBV5-1 and TRBJ1-5, reads KAGVTQTPRYLIKTRGQQVTLSCSPISGHRSVSWYQQTPGQGLQFLFEYFSETQRNKGNFPGRFSGRQFSNSRSEMNVSTLELGDSALYLCASSLEANQPQHFGDGTRLSIL.

Here the CDR3 reads CSAPPGTGGDYGYTF. CDR3 in DNA: TGCAGTGCTCCCCCGGGGACAGGGGGCGACTATGGCTACACCTTC. V gene TRBV20-1 combines with J gene TRBJ1-2; 12 bases match TRBD1. The V gene end was trimmed by 5 bases and the J gene end by 3 bases; junction bases not matched to a gene: 7. The CDR3 consists of 15 residues. Looked up from germline, CDR1 is DFQATT and CDR2 is SNEGSKA (reference sequence).

The genes are TRBV20-1 and TRBJ2-1; D remains ambiguous. The CDR3 totals 14 residues. Trimming pared 5 bases from V and 2 bases from J, leaving 13 bases between. Germline loops: CDR1 DFQATT, CDR2 SNEGSKA (reference sequence). CDR3 coding DNA: TGCAGTGCTCCGACCAACCGACCCTACAATGAGCAGTTCTTC. This codes for CSAPTNRPYNEQFF.

This clonotype was observed a handful of times. The rearrangement links TRBV3-1 to TRBJ2-6, with 7 nucleotides matching TRBD1. The CDR3 extends over 18 amino acids. Trimming cost V 6 bases and J 0 bases; bases outside gene matches: 11. Germline CDR1 is LGHDT and CDR2 is YNNKEL (reference sequence). CDR3 residues: CASSSGQTRLSGANVLTF. The CDR3 DNA sequence: TGTGCCAGCAGTTCGGGACAGACAAGGCTCTCTGGGGCCAACGTCCTGACTTTC.

The table lists this clonotype with a few counts. V usage is TRBV25-1 and J usage is TRBJ2-1; 9 bases are shared with TRBD1. This CDR3 is 17 amino acids long. Germline V gene sequence: CDR1 MGHDK, CDR2 SYGVNS. The ends lost 4 bases at V and 1 base at J; junction bases unmatched: 8. The CDR3 sequence: CASSASFGTGSYNEQFF. The DNA of the CDR3 is TGTGCCAGCAGTGCCTCATTCGGGACAGGGTCCTACAATGAGCAGTTCTTC.

This clonotype has at least ten counts. This rearrangement joins TRBV12-3 or TRBV12-4 to TRBJ2-2; D perhaps matches TRBD1 (5 bases). V was clipped by 5 bases and J by 5 bases, with 15 bases between them. This CDR3 is built from 15 residues. The CDR3 nucleotides read TGTGCCAGCAGTAAGGACACACCGGGTACCGGGGAGCTGTTTTTT. Its protein is CASSKDTPGTGELFF.

The V call is TRBV6-1, the J call TRBJ2-7; 8 bases line up with TRBD1. The CDR3 spans 15 residues. The germline gives CDR1 MNHNS, CDR2 SASEGT. The trim removed 5 bases at V and 6 bases at J, leaving 12 bases unmatched. In nucleotides, the CDR3 is TGTGCCAGCAGTAGAAGACAGGGGCGGTCGGCCGAGCAGTACTTC. Translation: CASSRRQGRSAEQYF.

This clonotype came up many times. This rearrangement joins TRBV3-1 to TRBJ2-4; unclear D gene. The germline V gene encodes CDR1 LGHDT and CDR2 YNNKEL (reference sequence). V lost 0 bases and J 10 bases, leaving 4 bases between the germline ends. This CDR3 has 11 residues. As DNA, the CDR3 is TGTGCCAGCAGCCAAGAGGCTATTCAGTACTTC. This translates into CASSQEAIQYF.

This clonotype was observed a handful of times. This rearrangement joins TRBV9 to TRBJ2-3, with TRBD2 matching over 11 bases. Trimming took 4 bases from V and 0 from J; bases not matched to a gene: 16. Germline CDR1 is SGDLS and CDR2 is YYNGEE. The CDR3 consists of 20 residues. CDR3 bases: TGTGCCAGCAGCCTTACAGATTCTAGCGGGGGGCCCGCTAGCACAGATACGCAGTATTTT. It translates to CASSLTDSSGGPASTDTQYF.

In DNA form, the CDR3 reads TGTGCCAGCAGCGGGACTCCGAACCCTTACGAGCAGTACTTC. Amino acid sequence: CASSGTPNPYEQYF. This chain links TRBV28 with TRBJ2-7; tentatively, D is TRBD2 (6 bases). The CDR3 sequence is 14 residues long. V was shortened by 6 bases and J by 4 bases, with 16 bases between the two germline ends. Germline CDR1 and CDR2: MDHEN and SYDVKM.

Only a few counts were recorded for this clonotype. The rearrangement uses TRBV11-2 and TRBJ2-3; D gene unclear. The germline V gene encodes CDR1 SGHAT and CDR2 FQNNGV. The CDR3 is 12 residues long. V was clipped by 0 bases and J by 6 bases, with 4 bases between them. The CDR3 protein is CASSLEVDTQYF. The DNA of the CDR3 is TGTGCCAGCAGCTTAGAGGTGGATACGCAGTATTTT.

This rearrangement joins TRBV7-9 to TRBJ2-3; 9 positions match TRBD1. The length of the CDR3 is 15 residues. CDR1 and CDR2 from the germline V gene are SEHNR and FQNEAQ (reference sequence). With 5 bases clipped from V and 5 bases from J, the junction kept 8 bases outside the gene matches. In DNA, the CDR3 is TGTGCCAGCAGCACGGACAGGGGAATAGTAGATACGCAGTATTTT. It codes for CASSTDRGIVDTQYF.

V usage is TRBV9 and J usage is TRBJ2-7; D gene uncertain. The CDR3 spans 10 residues. V lost 8 bases to trimming and J lost 5 bases, with 8 bases between them. The germline CDR1 and CDR2 sequences are SGDLS and YYNGEE. CDR3 nucleotides: TGTGCCAGGTTAGAAGACGAGCAGTACTTC. This codes for CARLEDEQYF. The complete variable domain, with remaining parts taken from reference TRBV9 and TRBJ2-7, reads DSGVTQTPKHLITATGQRVTLRCSPRSGDLSVYWYQQSLDQGLQFLIQYYNGEERAKGNILERFSAQQFPDLHSELNLSSLELGDSALYFCARLEDEQYFGPGTRLTVT.

This sequence joins TRBV5-5 and TRBJ2-2; D not resolved. CDR1 and CDR2 (germline): SGHKS, YYEKEE (reference sequence). The CDR3 is made up of 14 amino acids. V lost 0 bases and J lost 6, with 9 bases in between. CDR3 coding DNA: TGTGCCAGCAGCTTGGGTCCGAATCCCGGGGAGCTGTTTTTT. Amino acid sequence: CASSLGPNPGELFF.

The DNA of the CDR3 is TGTGCCAGCAGCTTAGACAGGATGAATTCACCCCTCCACTTT. This gives the protein CASSLDRMNSPLHF. This chain uses TRBV16 with TRBJ1-6; tentative D call: TRBD1 (6 bases). Germline lookup yields CDR1 KGHSY and CDR2 FQNENV. The CDR3 extends over 14 amino acids. Trimming removed 5 bases at V and 7 bases at J, with 12 bases between.

This clonotype was observed a few times. The chain combines TRBV27 with TRBJ2-7; D may be TRBD1 or TRBD2 (5 bases each). The CDR3 is made up of 14 amino acids. Trimming pared 8 bases from V and 7 bases from J, leaving 21 bases between. In germline, CDR1 is MNHEY, CDR2 SMNVEV (reference sequence). CDR3: CASRLGAPSGEQYF. DNA for the CDR3: TGTGCCAGCCGCCTCGGGGCCCCATCGGGGGAGCAGTACTTC.

The chain employs TRBV5-6 and TRBJ2-5; TRBD1 aligns across 7 bases. Germline V gene sequence: CDR1 SGHDT, CDR2 YYEEEE. The CDR3 runs to 15 residues. Germline trimming cut 3 bases from V and 2 bases from J; bases unmatched to any gene: 7. This CDR3 reads CASSWLGQQQETQYF. The CDR3 coding sequence is TGTGCCAGCAGCTGGTTGGGACAGCAACAAGAGACCCAGTACTTC.

This chain joins TRBV9 and TRBJ2-2, with TRBD2 identical over 9 bases. The junction had 8 bases not matched to a gene; V was cut back by 3 bases and J by 5 bases. The CDR3 length is 16 residues. Germline V gives CDR1 SGDLS, CDR2 YYNGEE. CDR3 amino acids: CASSAFSGSGTGELFF. The CDR3, as DNA: TGTGCCAGCAGCGCCTTTAGCGGGAGCGGTACCGGGGAGCTGTTTTTT.

This clonotype was seen more than once but under ten times. V usage is TRBV3-1 and J usage is TRBJ2-1, with D possibly being TRBD2 (5 bases). Trimming left V 2 bases short and J 8 bases short, with 19 bases between. This CDR3 region has 16 residues. Looked up from germline, CDR1 is LGHDT and CDR2 is YNNKEL (reference sequence). CDR3 residues: CASSQTPSLRADEQFF. The CDR3 bases are TGTGCCAGCAGCCAAACTCCTAGCCTCCGGGCGGATGAGCAGTTCTTC.